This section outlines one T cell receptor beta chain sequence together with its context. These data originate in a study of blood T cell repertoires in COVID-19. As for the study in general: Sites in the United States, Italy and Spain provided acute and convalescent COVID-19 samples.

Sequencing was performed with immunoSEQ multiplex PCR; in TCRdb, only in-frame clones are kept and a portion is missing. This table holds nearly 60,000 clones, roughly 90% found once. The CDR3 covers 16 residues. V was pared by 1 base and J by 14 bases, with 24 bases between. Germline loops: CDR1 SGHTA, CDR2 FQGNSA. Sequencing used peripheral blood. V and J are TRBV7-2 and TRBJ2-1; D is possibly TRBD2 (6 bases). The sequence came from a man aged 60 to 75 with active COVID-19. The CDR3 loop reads CASSLDRTTDASSEFF. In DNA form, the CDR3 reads TGTGCCAGCAGCTTAGACCGGACTACCGACGCTTCCTCAGAGTTCTTC.